The 5 T cell receptor beta chains listed next were all sequenced from one sample in a study of T-cell reconstitution after alpha-beta-depleted transplantation in children. Molecular barcoding with unique molecular identifiers was used for the TCRbeta library. Each CDR3 protein gets one entry after TCRdb re-called the PCR reads with MiXCR. The repertoire includes about half a million distinct CDR3 sequences, approximately 13% of them detected once, and around 5.8% sits in the top ten. Here the sequenced sample was PBMCs from the stem cell graft donor, taken from the stem cell graft. The receptors come from a human donor who donated a stem cell graft to a child with combined immunodeficiency.

This chain joins TRBV4-1 and TRBJ2-7, with 9 positions matching TRBD2. The CDR3 consists of 14 residues. V lost 3 bases and J lost 4; bases outside the gene matches: 4. Germline CDR1 reads MGHRA; CDR2 reads YSYEKL. The CDR3 DNA reads TGCGCCAGCAGCCACAGGCTAGCGGGATACGAGCAGTACTTC. Translated, it gives CASSHRLAGYEQYF.

This clonotype was observed many times. The chain recombines TRBV29-1 with TRBJ2-7; D may correspond to TRBD1 or TRBD2 (5 bases each). V was cut by 6 bases and J by 5 bases, with 17 bases left in between. CDR1 is SQVTM, CDR2 ANQGSEA, per germline. CDR3 length equals 13 residues. CDR3 loop: CSVENFMGDEQYF. The CDR3 coding sequence is TGCAGCGTGGAGAATTTCATGGGGGACGAGCAGTACTTC.

This clonotype has ten or more counts. The chain links TRBV12-3 or TRBV12-4 to TRBJ2-1; D is perhaps TRBD1 (6 bases). The CDR3 is 13 amino acids. Between the trimmed V and J ends, which lost 5 bases and 5 bases, there was a span of 10 bases. The chain's CDR3 is CASSPEGDNEQFF. As DNA, the CDR3 is TGTGCCAGCAGTCCCGAGGGGGACAATGAGCAGTTCTTC.

This clonotype was counted between two and nine times. This sequence joins TRBV30 and TRBJ2-7; D gene uncertain. The CDR3 consists of 12 residues. Trimming took 6 bases from V and 2 from J, leaving 11 bases between them. Germline assignment: CDR1 GTSNPN and CDR2 SVGIG (reference sequence). For the CDR3, the DNA is TGTGCCTGTTCACACCTCCCCTACGAGCAGTACTTC. As protein: CACSHLPYEQYF.

This clonotype was observed many times. This chain links TRBV7-9 with TRBJ2-5, with D possibly being TRBD1 (6 bases). This CDR3 has 16 residues. The V and J ends lost 4 bases and 6 bases respectively, with 21 bases between them. Per germline, CDR1 SEHNR and CDR2 FQNEAQ (reference sequence). The CDR3 region is CASSSPQGWGLKTQYF. The CDR3 bases are TGTGCCAGCAGCTCCCCACAGGGTTGGGGTCTAAAGACCCAGTACTTC. The full variable domain, in which reference TRBV7-9 and TRBJ2-5 provide the parts outside the CDR3, is DTGVSQNPRHKITKRGQNVTFRCDPISEHNRLYWYRQTLGQGPEFLTYFQNEAQLEKSRLLSDRFSAERPKGSFSTLEIQRTEQGDSAMYLCASSSPQGWGLKTQYFGPGTRLLVL.